The clone carrying this T cell receptor beta chain was observed at least ten times. From germline, CDR1 is MNHEY and CDR2 SMNVEV (reference sequence). The CDR3 is 15 residues long. V was clipped by 3 bases and J by 2 bases, with 14 bases between them. Study processing details: Counts of nucleated cells, estimated from reference gene primer amplification, were obtained. Assay used: immunoSEQ multiplex PCR; TCRdb lists only in-frame clones, some missing. V and J calls and clone size are those listed in that table; D and trimming were worked out from the DNA. The table shows a few hundred thousand clones, with around four fifths occurring only once. The sample originates from a study of blood T cell repertoires in COVID-19. Study as a whole: Researchers got acute and convalescent COVID-19 samples from the United States, Italy and Spain. The analysed material was cDNA or gDNA that came from T cells, B-cell-depleted T cells, or PBMCs.

The V call is TRBV27, the J call TRBJ2-7, with D perhaps matching TRBD2 (7 bases). The sequenced sample was peripheral blood. The sequence derives from a woman aged 45-60 years with active or convalescent COVID-19. CDR3 protein: CASSFGQGRAYEQYF. The CDR3 DNA reads TGTGCCAGCAGTTTCGGTCAGGGGAGGGCCTACGAGCAGTACTTC.